This entry lists 8 T cell receptor beta chains sequenced from one sample in a study of shared clonotypes between healthy human individuals. Assay used: immunoSEQ multiplex PCR; TCRdb lists only in-frame clones, some missing. The repertoire consists of 1.6 million or so clones, with around 97% occurring once and the leading ten covering more than 0.9%. The sample comprised naive CD4+ T cells sorted from blood. The subset here: CD45RA+ positively selected. The receptors derive from a young man in good health.

This chain links TRBV11-3 with TRBJ1-1; maybe TRBD1 (5 bases). Germline assignment: CDR1 SGHNT and CDR2 YENEEA. This CDR3 has 13 residues. Trimming removed 4 bases at V and 4 bases at J, with 10 bases between. The CDR3 loop is CASSSRVSTEAFF. Written as DNA, the CDR3 is TGTGCCAGCAGCTCCAGGGTATCCACTGAAGCTTTCTTT. The whole variable domain, filled in from reference TRBV11-3 and TRBJ1-1, reads EAGVVQSPRYKIIEKKQPVAFWCNPISGHNTLYWYLQNLGQGPELLIRYENEEAVDDSQLPKDRFSAERLKGVDSTLKIQPAELGDSAVYLCASSSRVSTEAFFGQGTRLTVV.

The CDR3 region has the DNA TGTGCCAGCAGTCCCAGGAGACTAGCGGAGGGGAGGTACAATGAGCAGTTCTTC. As protein: CASSPRRLAEGRYNEQFF. The chain joins TRBV28 to TRBJ2-1; the match to TRBD2 covers 9 bases. The CDR3 contains 18 residues. Germline V gene lookup returns CDR1 MDHEN and CDR2 SYDVKM. J gave up 4 bases and V 5 bases, and 15 bases lay outside the gene matches.

The chain joins TRBV28 to TRBJ1-2; D gene ambiguous. This CDR3 is built from 14 residues. The germline V gene encodes CDR1 MDHEN and CDR2 SYDVKM. Trimming pared 5 bases from V and 8 bases from J, leaving 18 bases between. The CDR3 bases are TGTGCCAGCAGTCTTAAGGGTATGAGAGAAGGCTACACCTTC. It specifies CASSLKGMREGYTF.

This rearrangement joins TRBV2 to TRBJ1-1, with D unclear. Germline assignment: CDR1 SNHLY and CDR2 FYNNEI. V shed 6 bases and J shed 1 base, with 6 bases lying between them. The CDR3 consists of 12 residues. CDR3 DNA: TGTGCCAGCAGGCCAGAGAACACTGAAGCTTTCTTT. This sequence encodes CASRPENTEAFF. Combining the CDR3 with reference TRBV2 and TRBJ1-1 gives the whole variable domain EPEVTQTPSHQVTQMGQEVILRCVPISNHLYFYWYRQILGQKVEFLVSFYNNEISEKSEIFDDQFSVERPDGSNFTLKIRSTKLEDSAMYFCASRPENTEAFFGQGTRLTVV.

The chain couples TRBV5-1 to TRBJ2-1; D call uncertain. The CDR3 sequence is 15 residues long. The germline gives CDR1 SGHRS, CDR2 YFSETQ. V lost 0 bases to trimming and J lost 6 bases, with 13 bases between them. CDR3 protein: CASSLAGQESNEQFF. The CDR3 DNA reads TGCGCCAGCAGCTTGGCCGGGCAGGAATCCAATGAGCAGTTCTTC. Together with reference TRBV5-1 and TRBJ2-1, the CDR3 gives the full variable domain: KAGVTQTPRYLIKTRGQQVTLSCSPISGHRSVSWYQQTPGQGLQFLFEYFSETQRNKGNFPGRFSGRQFSNSRSEMNVSTLELGDSALYLCASSLAGQESNEQFFGPGTRLTVL.

This clone was observed a single time. This chain uses TRBV5-6 with TRBJ2-7, with 9 positions matching TRBD1. The ends lost 3 bases at V and 4 bases at J; junction bases unmatched: 8. Germline V gene data show CDR1 as SGHDT and CDR2 as YYEEEE. The CDR3 loop spans 15 amino acids. The CDR3 DNA follows: TGTGCCAGCAGCTCATTCGGGACAGGGCGATACGAGCAGTACTTC. This translates into CASSSFGTGRYEQYF.

V gene TRBV6-4 combines with J gene TRBJ2-1, with TRBD1 matching over 7 bases. Germline V gives CDR1 MRHNA, CDR2 SNTAGT. The CDR3 extends over 15 amino acids. V shed 5 bases, J shed 8 bases, and the junction held 12 bases outside the gene matches. The CDR3 DNA is TGTGCCAGCAGTCTAACGGGACAGAGGAGCGATGAGCAGTTCTTC. It is translated as CASSLTGQRSDEQFF.

The CDR3 nucleotides read TGCGCCAGCAGCTTGGTTTCGGGCCGCTCTGGAAACACCATATATTTT. Amino acids: CASSLVSGRSGNTIYF. The V and J genes are TRBV5-1 and TRBJ1-3, with D unresolved. CDR1 and CDR2 from the germline V gene are SGHRS and YFSETQ. This CDR3 is built from 16 residues. The V and J ends lost 0 bases and 0 bases respectively, with 10 bases between them.